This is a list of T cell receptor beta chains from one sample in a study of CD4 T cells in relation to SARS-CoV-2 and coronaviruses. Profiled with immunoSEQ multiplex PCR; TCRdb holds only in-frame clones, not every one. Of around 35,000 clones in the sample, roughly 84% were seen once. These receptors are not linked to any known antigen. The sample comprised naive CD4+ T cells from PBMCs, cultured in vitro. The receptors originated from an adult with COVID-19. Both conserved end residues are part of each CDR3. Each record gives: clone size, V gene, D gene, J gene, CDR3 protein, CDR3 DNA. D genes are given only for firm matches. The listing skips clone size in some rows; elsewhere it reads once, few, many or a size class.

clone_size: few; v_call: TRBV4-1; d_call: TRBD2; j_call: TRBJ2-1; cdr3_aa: CASSPTLAGGPFNEQFF; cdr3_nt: TGCGCCAGCAGCCCTACTCTAGCGGGAGGGCCTTTCAATGAGCAGTTCTTC
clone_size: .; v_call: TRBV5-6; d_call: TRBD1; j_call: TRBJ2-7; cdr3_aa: CASSDTGTGGRSEQYF; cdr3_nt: TGTGCCAGCAGCGATACCGGGACAGGGGGTCGCAGCGAGCAGTACTTC
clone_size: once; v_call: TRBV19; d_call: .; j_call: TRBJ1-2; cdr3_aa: CASRETGYVNYGYTF; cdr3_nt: TGTGCCAGTAGGGAGACAGGCTACGTTAACTATGGCTACACCTTC
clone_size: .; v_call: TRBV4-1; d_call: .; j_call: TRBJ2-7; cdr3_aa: CASSQADSAYEQYF; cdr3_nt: TGCGCCAGCAGCCAGGCGGACTCGGCCTACGAGCAGTACTTC
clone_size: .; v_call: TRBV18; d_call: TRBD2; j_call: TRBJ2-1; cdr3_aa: CASSPQGLAYYNEQFF; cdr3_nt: TGTGCCAGCTCACCACAGGGACTAGCCTACTACAATGAGCAGTTCTTC
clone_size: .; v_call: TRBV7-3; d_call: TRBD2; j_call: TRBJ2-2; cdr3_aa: CASSFLLAGGVGELFF; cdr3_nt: TGTGCCAGCAGCTTCTTACTAGCGGGAGGGGTCGGGGAGCTGTTTTTT
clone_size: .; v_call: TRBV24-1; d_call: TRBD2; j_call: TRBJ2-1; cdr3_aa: CATSDALAGSSYNEQFF; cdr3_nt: TGTGCCACCAGTGATGCTCTAGCGGGTAGCTCCTACAATGAGCAGTTCTTC
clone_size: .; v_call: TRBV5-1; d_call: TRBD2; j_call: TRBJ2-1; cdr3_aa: CASSLSGSSYEQFF; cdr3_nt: TGCGCCAGCAGCTTGAGCGGGAGTAGCTATGAGCAGTTCTTC
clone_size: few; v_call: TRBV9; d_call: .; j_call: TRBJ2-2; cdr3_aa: CASSSLVIGTGELFF; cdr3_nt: TGTGCCAGCAGCTCACTAGTGATCGGCACCGGGGAGCTGTTTTTT
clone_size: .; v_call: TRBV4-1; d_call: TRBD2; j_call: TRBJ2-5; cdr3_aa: CASSQGNAGGLVPQYF; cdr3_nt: TGCGCCAGCAGCCAAGGGAACGCGGGAGGCCTGGTGCCCCAGTACTTC
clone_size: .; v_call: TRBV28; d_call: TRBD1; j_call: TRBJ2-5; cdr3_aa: CASAQGREQTQYF; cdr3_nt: TGTGCCAGCGCACAGGGGCGCGAGCAGACCCAGTACTTC
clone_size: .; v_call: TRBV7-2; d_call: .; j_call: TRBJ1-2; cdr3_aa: CASTVKGKGDGYTF; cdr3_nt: TGTGCCAGCACCGTTAAAGGGAAGGGAGACGGCTACACCTTC
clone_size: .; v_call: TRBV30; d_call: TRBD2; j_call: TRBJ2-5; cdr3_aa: CAWASLAGYAETQYF; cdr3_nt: TGTGCCTGGGCTTCACTAGCGGGATATGCGGAGACCCAGTACTTC
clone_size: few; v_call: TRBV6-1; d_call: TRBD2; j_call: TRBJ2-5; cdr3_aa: CASSDLAGGQETQYF; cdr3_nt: TGTGCCAGCAGTGATTTAGCGGGAGGACAAGAGACCCAGTACTTC
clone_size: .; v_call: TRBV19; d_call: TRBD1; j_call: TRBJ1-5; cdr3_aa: CASSVTGGQPQHF; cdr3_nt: TGTGCCAGTAGTGTAACAGGGGGGCAGCCCCAGCATTTT
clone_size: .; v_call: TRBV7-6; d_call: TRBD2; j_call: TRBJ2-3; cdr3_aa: CASSQGLAGSPLYPVTQYF; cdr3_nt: TGTGCCAGCAGCCAGGGACTAGCGGGAAGTCCACTTTATCCCGTTACGCAGTATTTT
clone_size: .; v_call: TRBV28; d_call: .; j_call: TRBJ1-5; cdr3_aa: CASLEGGQPQHF; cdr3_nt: TGTGCCAGCCTTGAGGGGGGTCAGCCCCAGCATTTT
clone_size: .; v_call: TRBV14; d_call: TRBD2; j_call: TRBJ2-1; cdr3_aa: CASSQEFGTRDFNEQFF; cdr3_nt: TGTGCCAGCAGCCAAGAGTTCGGGACTAGGGATTTCAATGAGCAGTTCTTC
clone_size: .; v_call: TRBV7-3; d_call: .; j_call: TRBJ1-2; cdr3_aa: CASSSQPGPRYGYTF; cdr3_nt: TGTGCCAGCAGCTCCCAGCCGGGACCCAGATATGGCTACACCTTC
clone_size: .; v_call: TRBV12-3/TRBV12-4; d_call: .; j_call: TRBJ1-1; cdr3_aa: CASSYTANTEAFF; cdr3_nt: TGTGCCAGCAGTTACACAGCGAACACTGAAGCTTTCTTT
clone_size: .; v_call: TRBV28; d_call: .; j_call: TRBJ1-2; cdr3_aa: CASSDAKGPIGYTF; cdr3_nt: TGTGCCAGCAGTGACGCGAAGGGGCCGATCGGCTACACCTTC
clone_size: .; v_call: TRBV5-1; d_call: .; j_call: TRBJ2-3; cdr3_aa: CASSSARTDTQYF; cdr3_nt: TGCGCCAGCAGCTCTGCTCGCACAGATACGCAGTATTTT
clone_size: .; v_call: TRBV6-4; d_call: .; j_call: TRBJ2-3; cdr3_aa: CASSGDSTDTQYF; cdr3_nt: TGTGCCAGCAGTGGGGACAGCACAGATACGCAGTATTTT
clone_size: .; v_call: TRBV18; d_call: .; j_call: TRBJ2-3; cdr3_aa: CASSPPRGTPRGDTQYF; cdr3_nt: TGTGCCAGCTCACCACCCAGGGGAACCCCCAGGGGAGATACGCAGTATTTT
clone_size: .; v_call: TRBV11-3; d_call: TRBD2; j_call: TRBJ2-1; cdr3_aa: CASSFGGRRGNEQFF; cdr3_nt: TGTGCCAGCAGCTTCGGCGGGAGAAGGGGCAATGAGCAGTTCTTC
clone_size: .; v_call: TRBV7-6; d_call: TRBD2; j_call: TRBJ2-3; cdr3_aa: CASSLGTSGASTDTQYF; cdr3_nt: TGTGCCAGCAGCTTGGGAACTAGCGGGGCGAGCACAGATACGCAGTATTTT
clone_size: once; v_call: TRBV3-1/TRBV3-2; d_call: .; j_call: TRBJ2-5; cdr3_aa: CASSYRHQQETQYF; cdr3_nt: TGTGCCAGCAGTTATCGACACCAGCAAGAGACCCAGTACTTC
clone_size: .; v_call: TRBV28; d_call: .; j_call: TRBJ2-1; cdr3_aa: CASSFAGNAWDEQFF; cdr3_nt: TGTGCCAGCAGTTTTGCGGGAAATGCCTGGGATGAGCAGTTCTTC
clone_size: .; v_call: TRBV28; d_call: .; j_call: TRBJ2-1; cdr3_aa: CASSLEVYEQFF; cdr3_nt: TGTGCCAGCAGTTTAGAAGTCTATGAGCAGTTCTTC
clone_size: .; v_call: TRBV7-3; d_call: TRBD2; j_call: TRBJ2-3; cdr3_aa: CASSQRGGLASSTDTQYF; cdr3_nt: TGTGCCAGCAGCCAAAGAGGGGGACTAGCCTCTAGCACAGATACGCAGTATTTT
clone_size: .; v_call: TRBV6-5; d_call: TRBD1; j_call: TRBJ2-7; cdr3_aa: CASSPGQESYEQYF; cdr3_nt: TGTGCCAGCAGTCCGGGACAGGAGTCCTACGAGCAGTACTTC
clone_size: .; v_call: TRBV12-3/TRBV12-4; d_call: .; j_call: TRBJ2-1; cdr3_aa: CASSSRIPWQFF; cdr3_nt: TGTGCCAGCAGTTCCCGGATACCGTGGCAGTTCTTC
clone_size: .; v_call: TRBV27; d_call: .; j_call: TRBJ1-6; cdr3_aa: CASSHDSSVNSPLHF; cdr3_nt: TGTGCCAGCAGCCACGATTCCTCCGTGAATTCACCCCTCCACTTT
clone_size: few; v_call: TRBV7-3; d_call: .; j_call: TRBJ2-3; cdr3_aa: CASSLTSADTQYF; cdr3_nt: TGTGCCAGCAGCTTAACATCTGCAGATACGCAGTATTTT
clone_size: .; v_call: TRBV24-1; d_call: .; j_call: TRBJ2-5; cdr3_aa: CATSDAGDRLQETQYF; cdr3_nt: TGTGCCACCAGTGATGCCGGAGACAGGCTCCAAGAGACCCAGTACTTC
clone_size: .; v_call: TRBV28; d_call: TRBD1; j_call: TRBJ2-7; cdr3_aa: CASGTLGQGPYEQYF; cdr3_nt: TGTGCCAGCGGGACCTTAGGACAGGGCCCCTACGAGCAGTACTTC
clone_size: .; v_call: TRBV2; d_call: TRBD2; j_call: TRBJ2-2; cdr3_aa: CASMLAGYTGELFF; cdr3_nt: TGTGCCAGCATGCTAGCGGGATACACCGGGGAGCTGTTTTTT
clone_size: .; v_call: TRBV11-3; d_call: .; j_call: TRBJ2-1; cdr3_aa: CASSRESYNEQFF; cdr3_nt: TGTGCCAGCTCACGGGAGTCCTACAATGAGCAGTTCTTC
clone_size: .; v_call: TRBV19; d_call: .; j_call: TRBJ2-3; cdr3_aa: CASSPHAQGSDTQYF; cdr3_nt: TGTGCCAGTAGTCCGCACGCTCAGGGATCGGATACGCAGTATTTT